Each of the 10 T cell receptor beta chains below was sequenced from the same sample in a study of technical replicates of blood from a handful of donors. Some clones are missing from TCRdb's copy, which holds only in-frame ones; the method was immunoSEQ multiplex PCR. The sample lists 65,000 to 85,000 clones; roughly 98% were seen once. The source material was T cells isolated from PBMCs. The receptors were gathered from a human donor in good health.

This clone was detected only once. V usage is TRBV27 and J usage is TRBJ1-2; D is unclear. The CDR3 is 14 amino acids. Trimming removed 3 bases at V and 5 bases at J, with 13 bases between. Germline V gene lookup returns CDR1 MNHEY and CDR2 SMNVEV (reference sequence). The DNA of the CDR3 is TGTGCCAGCAGTTTTAATGGCAGTCCATATGGCTACACCTTC. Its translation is CASSFNGSPYGYTF.

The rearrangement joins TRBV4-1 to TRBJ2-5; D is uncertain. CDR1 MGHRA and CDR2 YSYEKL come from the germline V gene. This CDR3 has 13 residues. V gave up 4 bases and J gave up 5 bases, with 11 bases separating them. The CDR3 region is CASSPLGVETQYF. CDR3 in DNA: TGCGCCAGCAGCCCCTTGGGCGTGGAGACCCAGTACTTC.

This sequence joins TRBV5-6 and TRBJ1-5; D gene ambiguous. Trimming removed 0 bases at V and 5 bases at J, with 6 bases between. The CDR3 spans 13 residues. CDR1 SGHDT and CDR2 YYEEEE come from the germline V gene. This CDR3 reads CASSLDPYQPQHF. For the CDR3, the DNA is TGTGCCAGCAGCTTGGATCCTTATCAGCCCCAGCATTTT.

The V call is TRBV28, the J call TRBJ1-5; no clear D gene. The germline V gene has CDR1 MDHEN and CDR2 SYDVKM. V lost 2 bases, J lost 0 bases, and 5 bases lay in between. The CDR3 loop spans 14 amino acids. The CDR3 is CASSLADSNQPQHF. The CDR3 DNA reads TGTGCCAGCAGTTTAGCGGATAGCAATCAGCCCCAGCATTTT.

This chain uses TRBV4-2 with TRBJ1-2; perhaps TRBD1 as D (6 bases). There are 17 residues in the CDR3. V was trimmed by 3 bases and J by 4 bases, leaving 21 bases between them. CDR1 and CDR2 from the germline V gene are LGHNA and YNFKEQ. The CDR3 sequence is CASSQNTARGQPYGYTF. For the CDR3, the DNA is TGTGCCAGCAGCCAGAATACTGCCCGGGGACAACCCTATGGCTACACCTTC.

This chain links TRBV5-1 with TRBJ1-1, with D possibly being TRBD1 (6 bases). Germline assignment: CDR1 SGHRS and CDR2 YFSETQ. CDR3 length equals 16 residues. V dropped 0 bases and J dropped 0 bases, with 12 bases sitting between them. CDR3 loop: CASSLGTGRLNTEAFF. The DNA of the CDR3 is TGCGCCAGCAGCTTGGGAACAGGGCGGCTGAACACTGAAGCTTTCTTT. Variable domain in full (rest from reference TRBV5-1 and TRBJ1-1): KAGVTQTPRYLIKTRGQQVTLSCSPISGHRSVSWYQQTPGQGLQFLFEYFSETQRNKGNFPGRFSGRQFSNSRSEMNVSTLELGDSALYLCASSLGTGRLNTEAFFGQGTRLTVV.

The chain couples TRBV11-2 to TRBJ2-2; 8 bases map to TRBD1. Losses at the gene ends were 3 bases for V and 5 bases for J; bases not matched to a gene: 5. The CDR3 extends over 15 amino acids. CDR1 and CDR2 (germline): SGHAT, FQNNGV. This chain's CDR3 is CASSFGQGLTGELFF. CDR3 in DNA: TGTGCCAGCAGCTTTGGACAGGGATTAACCGGGGAGCTGTTTTTT.

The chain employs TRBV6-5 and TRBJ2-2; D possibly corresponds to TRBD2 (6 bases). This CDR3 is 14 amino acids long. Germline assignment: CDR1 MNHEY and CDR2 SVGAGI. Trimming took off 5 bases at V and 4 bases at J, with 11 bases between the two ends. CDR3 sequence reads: CASSLRRGTGELFF. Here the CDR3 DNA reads TGTGCCAGCAGTCTCAGGAGGGGCACCGGGGAGCTGTTTTTT.

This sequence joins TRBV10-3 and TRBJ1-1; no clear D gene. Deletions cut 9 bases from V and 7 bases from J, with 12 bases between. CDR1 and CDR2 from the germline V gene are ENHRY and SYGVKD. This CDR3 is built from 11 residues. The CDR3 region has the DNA TGTGCCATAACAACGGGGAGTGAAGCTTTCTTT. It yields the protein CAITTGSEAFF.

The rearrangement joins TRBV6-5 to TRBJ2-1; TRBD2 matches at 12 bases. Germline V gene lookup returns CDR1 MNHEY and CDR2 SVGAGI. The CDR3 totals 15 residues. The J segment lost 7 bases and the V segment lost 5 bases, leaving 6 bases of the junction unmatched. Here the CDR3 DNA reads TGTGCCAGCAGTCGACTAGCGGGGGAAGGGAATGAGCAGTTCTTC. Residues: CASSRLAGEGNEQFF.